This T cell receptor (beta chain) derives from a study of shared clonotypes between healthy human individuals. Study-level findings and limits: All-four-donor shared clonotypes had higher generation probabilities than non-shared clonotypes did. Rarefaction exposed incomplete sorted-subset sequencing despite large depth.

Every one of the donors was a Caucasian adult that lived in Nashville, Tennessee. Memory CD4+ cells were the fraction left after CD45RA+ naive selection. Germline-derived CDR1 and CDR2 are LNHDA and SQIVND (reference sequence). CDR3 size: 15 residues. V was clipped by 7 bases and J by 6 bases, with 16 bases between them. The method was immunoSEQ multiplex PCR; TCRdb's version includes in-frame clones alone and lacks a portion of them. The data hold a few million clones, with roughly nine tenths observed a single time. Details on this clone: Its matching antigen is unknown.

The source is a man in his late teens or twenties in good health. This chain joins TRBV19 and TRBJ1-6; a possible D gene is TRBD1 (6 bases). The material sequenced was naive CD4+ T cells sorted from blood. Sample subset: CD45RA+ positively selected. The CDR3 sequence: CASTSLDRRNSPLHF. In nucleotides, the CDR3 is TGTGCCAGTACCTCCCTTGACAGGCGTAATTCACCCCTCCACTTT.